The 32 T cell receptor beta chains below all came from one sample that was sequenced in a study of shared clonotypes between healthy human individuals (dated by TCRdb to the early 2020s). The receptor library was made with the immunoSEQ multiplex PCR assay. This immuneACCESS table, as held by TCRdb, lists in-frame sequences with V and J called but not all clones. Of the missing ones, under half trace to an unresolved V gene in checked studies; the others have no known cause. Within this sample are approximately 720,000 clones, with roughly nine tenths of them counted one time only. 24% of the sample rests with the top ten. CD8 naive samples were obtained by positive selection for CCR7 among CD45RO-negative cells, yielding a CD45RA+CCR7+ population from which TemRA cells were excluded. Source material: naive CD8+ T cells sorted from blood. Reading the label with the study, this specimen's cell subset or site is: CD45RA+CCR7+. The receptors here all came from a man aged 30 to 39 in good health.

In its sample, this clone was seen a few times. Other DNA variants within this sample encode the same CDR3. The chain carries TRBV20-1 and TRBJ2-1; D unclear. CDR3 length: 11 amino acids. Germline V gene data show CDR1 as DFQATT and CDR2 as SNEGSKA (reference sequence). Trimming took 0 bases from V and 8 from J, leaving 5 bases between them. CDR3 region: CSAREGYEQFF. The CDR3 DNA is TGCAGTGCTAGAGAGGGCTATGAGCAGTTCTTC.

V usage is TRBV6-6 and J usage is TRBJ2-3; no firm D call. The CDR3 has 15 amino acids. The germline CDR1 and CDR2 sequences are MNHNY and SVGAGI (reference sequence). Deletions cut 0 bases from V and 1 base from J, with 8 bases between. The CDR3, as DNA: TGTGCCAGCAGTTACTCGGTCGATCGCACAGATACGCAGTATTTT. Translating it yields CASSYSVDRTDTQYF.

The gene calls are TRBV11-2 and TRBJ2-7; D remains unclear. The CDR3 is made up of 12 amino acids. V was clipped by 5 bases and J by 7 bases, with 12 bases between them. Germline V lookup: CDR1 SGHAT, CDR2 FQNNGV. The CDR3 coding sequence is TGTGCCAGCAGCCCATCAGTGGGGGAGCAGTACTTC. This encodes CASSPSVGEQYF.

The rearrangement links TRBV27 to TRBJ2-3; TRBD2 matches at 7 bases. V was pared by 0 bases and J by 3 bases, with 6 bases of the junction left unmatched. Germline V lookup: CDR1 MNHEY, CDR2 SMNVEV (reference sequence). There are 16 residues in the CDR3. The CDR3 bases are TGTGCCAGCAGTTTATCCCACGGGGACTATACAGATACGCAGTATTTT. Protein product: CASSLSHGDYTDTQYF.

The chain joins TRBV5-1 to TRBJ2-7, with TRBD1 matching over 8 bases. Looked up from germline, CDR1 is SGHRS and CDR2 is YFSETQ. The ends lost 3 bases at V and 4 bases at J; junction bases unmatched: 6. There are 14 residues in the CDR3. Here the CDR3 reads CASSSSRTGYEQYF. DNA of the CDR3: TGCGCCAGCAGCTCCTCGCGGACAGGGTACGAGCAGTACTTC.

This chain uses TRBV4-1 with TRBJ2-7; D could derive from TRBD1 or TRBD2 (7 bases each). The CDR3 is made up of 17 amino acids. V dropped 5 bases and J dropped 1 base, with 21 bases sitting between them. Germline CDR1 is MGHRA and CDR2 is YSYEKL. CDR3 region: CASSDLGAGQRSYEQYF. DNA of the CDR3: TGCGCCAGCAGCGACCTCGGAGCGGGACAGCGGTCCTACGAGCAGTACTTC.

A remark on this clone: This specimen includes other DNA sequences encoding the same CDR3. J is TRBJ2-7 and V is TRBV14, with D unresolved. Looked up from germline, CDR1 is SGHDN and CDR2 is FVKESK. CDR3 length equals 11 residues. V dropped 4 bases and J dropped 2 bases, with 3 bases sitting between them. CDR3 DNA sequence: TGTGCCAGCAGCCGAGCCTACGAGCAGTACTTC. Translation gives CASSRAYEQYF.

The chain uses TRBV7-9 and TRBJ2-1; a possible D gene is TRBD1 (5 bases). Trimming removed 5 bases from V and 6 bases from J, with 17 bases in between. This CDR3 is 15 amino acids long. Germline CDR1 is SEHNR and CDR2 is FQNEAQ (reference sequence). The DNA for the CDR3 is TGTGCCAGCAGCCCACCGGACAACTACCTCAATGAGCAGTTCTTC. Protein: CASSPPDNYLNEQFF.

The CDR3 protein is CASKTWDRGPNEQFF. The CDR3, as DNA: TGTGCCAGCAAAACTTGGGACCGAGGTCCCAATGAGCAGTTCTTC. J is TRBJ2-1 and V is TRBV5-4; D tentatively reads TRBD1 or TRBD2 (5 bases each). The CDR3 sequence is 15 residues long. In germline, CDR1 is SGHNT, CDR2 YYREEE (reference sequence). V lost 6 bases, J lost 6 bases, and 19 bases lay in between.

The J gene is TRBJ2-5, the V gene TRBV28; 9 bases agree with TRBD1. The CDR3 runs to 15 residues. Per the germline V gene, CDR1 is MDHEN and CDR2 is SYDVKM. V shed 4 bases, J shed 2 bases, and the junction held 5 bases outside the gene matches. DNA of the CDR3: TGTGCCAGCAGTTCACCGGACAGGGGACAAGAGACCCAGTACTTC. Protein product: CASSSPDRGQETQYF.

The V call is TRBV7-9, the J call TRBJ2-1; D perhaps matches TRBD2 (5 bases). Germline lookup yields CDR1 SEHNR and CDR2 FQNEAQ (reference sequence). This CDR3 contains 12 residues. Trimming took 0 bases from V and 9 from J, leaving 6 bases between them. CDR3 sequence reads: CASSLAAGEQFF. In DNA, the CDR3 is TGTGCCAGCAGCTTAGCCGCGGGTGAGCAGTTCTTC.

Comments on this clone: Other DNA sequences within the sample encode an identical CDR3. The CDR3 here is CASSSGQFYEQYF. The CDR3 nucleotides read TGTGCCAGCAGTTCGGGACAGTTCTACGAGCAGTACTTC. The V gene is TRBV27, the J gene TRBJ2-7; 7 positions agree with TRBD1. Germline CDR1 is MNHEY and CDR2 is SMNVEV (reference sequence). V lost 4 bases, J lost 3 bases, and 3 bases stayed unmatched. The CDR3 is made up of 13 amino acids.

This rearrangement joins TRBV7-9 to TRBJ2-7, with 7 bases that match TRBD1. From germline, CDR1 is SEHNR and CDR2 FQNEAQ (reference sequence). This CDR3 contains 16 residues. Trimming removed 5 bases from V and 1 base from J; junction bases left unmatched: 11. For the CDR3, the DNA is TGTGCCAGCAGCAACCACCGGGACAGCCTGTCCTACGAGCAGTACTTC. It encodes CASSNHRDSLSYEQYF.

Comments on this clone: The same CDR3 also results from other DNA sequences found in this sample. V is TRBV5-4 and J is TRBJ2-7; possibly TRBD1 for D (5 bases). Germline lookup yields CDR1 SGHNT and CDR2 YYREEE (reference sequence). The CDR3 loop spans 13 amino acids. V lost 1 base, J lost 0 bases, and 5 bases lay in between. The CDR3: CASSLQGSYEQYF. The CDR3 DNA reads as TGTGCCAGCAGCTTGCAGGGCTCCTACGAGCAGTACTTC.

The chain combines TRBV5-8 with TRBJ2-1; 7 nucleotides align to TRBD1. V lost 4 bases, J lost 0 bases, and 4 bases stayed unmatched. CDR3 length: 15 residues. Germline V gives CDR1 SGHTS, CDR2 YDEGEE. CDR3 in DNA: TGTGCCAGCAGCCAGGGGGTAAGCTCCTACAATGAGCAGTTCTTC. Its translation: CASSQGVSSYNEQFF.

The chain couples TRBV27 to TRBJ2-7; tentatively, D is TRBD2 (6 bases). The CDR3 sequence is 15 residues long. V lost 3 bases and J lost 3, with 15 bases in between. In germline, CDR1 is MNHEY, CDR2 SMNVEV (reference sequence). CDR3 sequence reads: CASSFSVGGLYEQYF. DNA of the CDR3: TGTGCCAGCAGTTTTTCCGTCGGGGGACTCTACGAGCAGTACTTC.

The gene calls are TRBV10-3 and TRBJ2-7; D is possibly TRBD1 (6 bases). The CDR3 is made up of 14 amino acids. The ends were cut back, 6 bases at V and 5 bases at J, with 17 bases in the middle. Germline loops: CDR1 ENHRY, CDR2 SYGVKD. CDR3 DNA sequence: TGTGCCATCAGCCTATCGACAGGTACTAACGAGCAGTACTTC. Its protein product is CAISLSTGTNEQYF.

With regard to this clone: Other nucleotide sequences in the sample specify the same CDR3. This sequence joins TRBV5-1 and TRBJ1-2; D may be TRBD1 (5 bases). This CDR3 is 12 amino acids long. Germline-derived CDR1 and CDR2 are SGHRS and YFSETQ. V was clipped by 4 bases and J by 8 bases, with 12 bases between them. For the CDR3, the DNA is TGCGCCAGCAGCCTAGAAGGGGCGGGCTACACCTTC. Its translation: CASSLEGAGYTF.

This chain uses TRBV27 with TRBJ2-1, with D possibly being TRBD2 (5 bases). The length of the CDR3 is 14 residues. Germline lookup yields CDR1 MNHEY and CDR2 SMNVEV (reference sequence). V lost 8 bases and J lost 0, with 11 bases in between. The CDR3 coding sequence is TGTGCCAGCGGGAGCGATGTCTCCTACAATGAGCAGTTCTTC. Protein product: CASGSDVSYNEQFF.

This clone was picked up one time. The V and J genes are TRBV7-3 and TRBJ2-1; TRBD1 matches at 8 bases. The CDR3 extends over 15 amino acids. From germline, CDR1 is SGHTA and CDR2 FQGTGA. Germline trimming cut 4 bases from V and 4 bases from J; bases unmatched to any gene: 6. CDR3 protein: CASSSTGGRYNEQFF. CDR3 nucleotide sequence: TGTGCCAGCAGCTCTACAGGGGGTCGTTACAATGAGCAGTTCTTC.

The V call is TRBV5-4, the J call TRBJ2-1; tentatively, D is TRBD1 or TRBD2 (5 bases each). The CDR3 runs 16 residues. The ends were cut back, 2 bases at V and 5 bases at J, with 17 bases in the middle. Germline loops: CDR1 SGHNT, CDR2 YYREEE (reference sequence). The CDR3 sequence: CASSFLGAFRDNEQFF. The CDR3 DNA reads as TGTGCCAGCAGCTTCCTCGGGGCCTTTCGGGACAATGAGCAGTTCTTC.

This clone has a handful of counts. The J gene is TRBJ2-7, the V gene TRBV20-1, with D perhaps matching TRBD1 (6 bases). The germline CDR1 and CDR2 sequences are DFQATT and SNEGSKA (reference sequence). The CDR3 spans 11 residues. The CDR3 protein is CSGTYYVEQYF. The CDR3 bases are TGCAGCGGGACATATTACGTCGAGCAGTACTTC.

This clone appeared once. The CDR3, as DNA: TGCGCCAGCAGTGATGCGCAGGGTACTGGGGTTGAAGCTTTCTTT. Translating gives CASSDAQGTGVEAFF. The chain carries TRBV10-2 and TRBJ1-1; D perhaps matches TRBD1 (5 bases). The germline CDR1 and CDR2 sequences are WSHSY and SAAADI. The V end was cut by 3 bases, the J end by 7 bases, with 18 bases between. The CDR3 spans 15 residues.

In nucleotides, the CDR3 is TGTGCCAGCAGCTTAGATCATCCGGGACAGGGTTTTGCAGATACGCAGTATTTT. This encodes CASSLDHPGQGFADTQYF. The chain combines TRBV11-2 with TRBJ2-3; TRBD1 matches at 9 bases. This CDR3 region has 18 residues. Germline loops: CDR1 SGHAT, CDR2 FQNNGV. The trim removed 0 bases at V and 4 bases at J, leaving 11 bases unmatched.

As regards this clone: A junction end diverges from the germline sequence, so it may reflect a read error. This chain connects TRBV19 to TRBJ2-1; tentative D call: TRBD2 (6 bases). Germline CDR1 is LNHDA and CDR2 is SQIVND (reference sequence). The CDR3 contains 15 residues. The chain's CDR3 is CASSPDDGGYNGQFF. The CDR3 DNA follows: TGTGCCAGTAGTCCGGACGACGGAGGGTACAATGGGCAGTTCTTC. The variable domain in full, with the rest retrieved from reference TRBV19 and TRBJ2-1, is DGGITQSPKYLFRKEGQNVTLSCEQNLNHDAMYWYRQDPGQGLRLIYYSQIVNDFQKGDIAEGYSVSREKKESFPLTVTSAQKNPTAFYLCASSPDDGGYNGQFFGPGTRLTVL.

The V gene is TRBV4-1, the J gene TRBJ2-7; 9 nucleotides agree with TRBD2. J gave up 5 bases and V 0 bases, and 8 bases lay outside the gene matches. Looked up from germline, CDR1 is MGHRA and CDR2 is YSYEKL. The CDR3 covers 16 residues. The CDR3 sequence: CASSQERASGNDEQYF. The CDR3 nucleotides are TGCGCCAGCAGCCAAGAAAGGGCTAGCGGGAATGACGAGCAGTACTTC.

V gene TRBV7-9 combines with J gene TRBJ2-7, with D hard to call. The CDR3 is 13 residues long. Deletions cut 5 bases from V and 4 bases from J, with 12 bases between. CDR1 SEHNR and CDR2 FQNEAQ come from the germline V gene (reference sequence). CDR3 DNA sequence: TGTGCCAGCAGCCCGGTGTCGCGGTACGAGCAGTACTTC. This gives the protein CASSPVSRYEQYF.

The CDR3 DNA sequence: TGTGCCAGCAGTTCTGAGGGTCACACAGATACGCAGTATTTT. Translating gives CASSSEGHTDTQYF. This chain uses TRBV6-5 with TRBJ2-3; possible D gene TRBD2, 5 bases. V lost 4 bases, J lost 2 bases, and 10 bases lay in between. The germline gives CDR1 MNHEY, CDR2 SVGAGI. This CDR3 spans 14 amino acids.

The chain has TRBV7-9 and TRBJ1-5; D gene uncertain. Germline loops: CDR1 SEHNR, CDR2 FQNEAQ (reference sequence). The germline V and J ends were trimmed by 3 bases and 5 bases, with 20 bases remaining between them. CDR3 size: 17 residues. Here the CDR3 DNA reads TGTGCCAGCAGCTTGTCACCTGTCGGGGATGGAGATCAGCCCCAGCATTTT. Protein product: CASSLSPVGDGDQPQHF.

The chain combines TRBV4-1 with TRBJ1-5; 10 positions match TRBD1. Germline values: CDR1 MGHRA, CDR2 YSYEKL. The CDR3 length is 15 residues. The V gene end was trimmed by 3 bases and the J gene end by 5 bases; junction bases not matched to a gene: 4. The CDR3 DNA follows: TGCGCCAGCAGCCAGGCCGGACAGGGGGATCAGCCCCAGCATTTT. Translation: CASSQAGQGDQPQHF.

This chain connects TRBV4-3 to TRBJ2-1; TRBD2 is a possible D gene (5 bases). V lost 0 bases to trimming and J lost 0 bases, with 9 bases between them. Germline CDR1 reads LGHNA; CDR2 reads YSLEER. The CDR3 has 16 residues. Here the CDR3 reads CASSQDSAGSYNEQFF. DNA of the CDR3: TGCGCCAGCAGCCAAGATTCGGCGGGCTCCTACAATGAGCAGTTCTTC.

This sequence joins TRBV9 and TRBJ2-7; the match to TRBD2 covers 11 bases. The CDR3 is made up of 16 amino acids. Germline CDR1 is SGDLS and CDR2 is YYNGEE. The junction had 10 bases not matched to a gene; V was cut back by 5 bases and J by 3 bases. The DNA for the CDR3 is TGTGCCAGCAGTAGACTAGCGGGAAACACTTTCTACGAGCAGTACTTC. This codes for CASSRLAGNTFYEQYF.